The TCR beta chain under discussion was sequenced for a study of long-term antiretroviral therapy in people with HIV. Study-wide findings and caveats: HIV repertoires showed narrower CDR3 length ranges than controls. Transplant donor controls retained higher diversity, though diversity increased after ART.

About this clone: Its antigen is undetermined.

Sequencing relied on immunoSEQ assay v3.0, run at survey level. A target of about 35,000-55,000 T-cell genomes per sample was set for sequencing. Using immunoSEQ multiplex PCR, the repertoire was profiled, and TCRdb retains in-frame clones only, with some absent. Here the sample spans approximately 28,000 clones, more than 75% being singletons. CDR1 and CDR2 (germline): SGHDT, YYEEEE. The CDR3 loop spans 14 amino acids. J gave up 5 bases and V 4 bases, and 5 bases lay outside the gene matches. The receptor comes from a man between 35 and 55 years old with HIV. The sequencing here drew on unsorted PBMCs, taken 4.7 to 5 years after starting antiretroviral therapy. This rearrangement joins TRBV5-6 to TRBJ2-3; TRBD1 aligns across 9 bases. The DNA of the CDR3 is TGTGCCAGCAGCCTACAGGGGGCAGAAGATACGCAGTATTTT. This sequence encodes CASSLQGAEDTQYF. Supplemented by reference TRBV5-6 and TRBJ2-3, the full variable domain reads DAGVTQSPTHLIKTRGQQVTLRCSPKSGHDTVSWYQQALGQGPQFIFQYYEEEERQRGNFPDRFSGHQFPNYSSELNVNALLLGDSALYLCASSLQGAEDTQYFGPGTRLTVL.